Reported below is one TCR beta chain. What it recognizes is unknown. Profiled with immunoSEQ multiplex PCR; TCRdb holds only in-frame clones, not every one. This sample carries under 200,000 clones, 90% to 95% of them seen once, and the ten largest clones take about 9.3%. The data are from a study of T cell responses to AZD1222 COVID-19 vaccine. Regarding the study as a whole: The sample set comprised mostly white British donors with more females, and clonal diversity was possibly underestimated.

The CDR3 extends over 16 amino acids. Germline V CDR1 and CDR2: SGHTA, FQGTGA. Trimming removed 5 bases from V and 9 bases from J; junction bases left unmatched: 9. This sequence was found in an adult in good health. V is TRBV7-3 and J is TRBJ2-1, with TRBD2 identical over 14 bases. The specimen was peripheral blood, collected on day 0 of AZD1222 vaccination. The CDR3 nucleotides read TGTGCCAGCAGCCCAACTGGGACTAGCGGGAGAGGTGAGCAGTTCTTC. Its protein product is CASSPTGTSGRGEQFF.